This TCR beta chain was observed in a study of shared clonotypes between healthy human individuals. As processed by the authors: Junction-only sequences produced by ImmunoSEQ had no quality scores, so filtering differed. TCRdb's copy holds only in-frame clones and misses some; the assay was immunoSEQ multiplex PCR. The DNA was the basis for D and trimming; V, J and clone size are from that table. Among about 2.3 million clones, more than 85% were seen once, and the ten largest hold 0.39%. V was pared by 7 bases and J by 5 bases, with 6 bases of the junction left unmatched. The germline CDR1 and CDR2 sequences are MNHEY and SVGAGI. There are 13 residues in the CDR3.

Sequences were obtained from naive CD4+ T cells from PBMCs. Noted subset: CD45RA+ positively selected. The sequence was collected from a man in his late teens or twenties in good health. Some clones in this sample may be carry-over from other donors' samples. The chain combines TRBV6-5 with TRBJ1-1; 8 bases map to TRBD1. Here the CDR3 reads CASTQGAKTEAFF. The CDR3 bases are TGTGCCAGCACTCAGGGGGCTAAGACTGAAGCTTTCTTT.